Below, 23 T cell receptor beta chains from the same sample are listed, as sequenced in a study of blood T cell repertoires in COVID-19. Using immunoSEQ multiplex PCR, the repertoire was profiled, and TCRdb retains in-frame clones only, with some absent. Found here are over 350,000 clones, approximately 90% of them singletons; the top ten hold around 1.2%. Sequencing used PBMCs or T cells enriched from blood (not recorded which). The receptor set was obtained from a woman aged 18-29 years who had recovered from COVID-19.

The chain combines TRBV12-3 or TRBV12-4 with TRBJ1-1; 8 bases align to TRBD1. The CDR3 extends over 11 amino acids. Trimming at V came to 7 bases and at J to 8 bases, leaving 3 bases not matched to a gene. The CDR3 coding sequence is TGTGCCAGCACCCCAGGGGGCGAAGCTTTCTTT. It encodes CASTPGGEAFF.

This sequence joins TRBV30 and TRBJ1-1; no definite D call. From germline, CDR1 is GTSNPN and CDR2 SVGIG (reference sequence). The CDR3 is 12 amino acids. With 6 bases removed from V and 6 bases from J, the gap between germline ends came to 14 bases. CDR3 sequence reads: CACSTGLPEAFF. CDR3 nucleotides: TGTGCCTGCTCTACCGGACTTCCTGAAGCTTTCTTT.

The chain uses TRBV6-5 and TRBJ1-3; D may be TRBD1 (6 bases). With 5 bases removed from V and 0 bases from J, the gap between germline ends came to 11 bases. The CDR3 covers 15 residues. CDR1 and CDR2 (germline): MNHEY, SVGAGI. The CDR3 sequence is CASSLGGSSGNTIYF. The CDR3 region has the DNA TGTGCCAGCAGTCTTGGGGGCTCCTCTGGAAACACCATATATTTT.

This chain links TRBV5-1 with TRBJ2-2, with 9 bases fitting TRBD1. The CDR3 runs 15 residues. From germline, CDR1 is SGHRS and CDR2 YFSETQ. Trimming took 4 bases from V and 5 from J; bases not matched to a gene: 6. Written as DNA, the CDR3 is TGCGCCAGCAGCCGACAGGGGGTAGGGACCGGGGAGCTGTTTTTT. The encoded protein is CASSRQGVGTGELFF.

The J gene is TRBJ1-2, the V gene TRBV5-6; D gene uncertain. Germline V lookup: CDR1 SGHDT, CDR2 YYEEEE. The V end lost 1 base, the J end lost 0 bases, and 7 bases lay between the germline ends. This CDR3 comprises 14 residues. CDR3 sequence reads: CASSLNPANYGYTF. CDR3 bases: TGTGCCAGCAGCTTGAACCCAGCTAACTATGGCTACACCTTC.

Written as DNA, the CDR3 is TGTGCCAGCAGCGTTGAGCATAGTTGGACTCCCTCTTCCACGCAGTATTTT. Its protein product is CASSVEHSWTPSSTQYF. The chain is built from TRBV9 and TRBJ2-3, with TRBD2 as a possible D gene (5 bases). CDR3 length: 17 amino acids. The V gene lost 2 bases and the J gene lost 9 bases, with 25 bases spanning the gap. Germline V gene lookup returns CDR1 SGDLS and CDR2 YYNGEE.

The chain uses TRBV6-2 or TRBV6-3 and TRBJ1-1; the D gene is possibly TRBD1 (5 bases). V was trimmed by 7 bases and J by 10 bases, leaving 19 bases between them. Germline V gene lookup returns CDR1 MNHEY and CDR2 SVGEGT. The CDR3 sequence is 13 residues long. CDR3 loop: CASTPSGRDRAFF. The DNA of the CDR3 is TGTGCCAGCACCCCCTCGGGGAGGGACCGAGCTTTCTTT.

The rearrangement uses TRBV28 and TRBJ1-5, with 8 nucleotides matching TRBD1. Germline assignment: CDR1 MDHEN and CDR2 SYDVKM. The V segment lost 0 bases and the J segment 5 bases; nucleotides outside the gene matches: 0. The CDR3 length is 14 residues. As DNA, the CDR3 is TGTGCCAGCAGTTTATGGGACAGGGATCAGCCCCAGCATTTT. This translates into CASSLWDRDQPQHF.

The chain combines TRBV2 with TRBJ1-1; a possible D gene is TRBD1 (5 bases). This CDR3 contains 14 residues. Germline V gene sequence: CDR1 SNHLY, CDR2 FYNNEI. V lost 4 bases and J 3 bases, leaving 12 bases between the germline ends. The CDR3 DNA sequence: TGTGCCAGCAGTGGGGAGGGGAGAGACACTGAAGCTTTCTTT. Amino acids: CASSGEGRDTEAFF.

The chain joins TRBV7-9 to TRBJ2-7; 9 bases match TRBD1. The V and J ends lost 5 bases and 2 bases, in that order; junction bases with no gene match: 7. Germline V lookup: CDR1 SEHNR, CDR2 FQNEAQ (reference sequence). The CDR3 runs 15 residues. The CDR3, as DNA: TGTGCCAGCAGCCCGACGGACAGGGGAACCTACGAGCAGTACTTC. Residues: CASSPTDRGTYEQYF.

The V call is TRBV7-8, the J call TRBJ1-1, with D possibly TRBD1 on 5 matching bases. Trimming removed 5 bases at V and 1 base at J, with 14 bases between. The CDR3 is made up of 15 amino acids. CDR1 is SGHVS, CDR2 FQNEAQ, per germline. The chain's CDR3 is CASSPGLGGNTEAFF. As DNA, the CDR3 is TGTGCCAGCAGCCCCGGTCTGGGGGGGAACACTGAAGCTTTCTTT. Full variable domain (outside the CDR3, taken from reference TRBV7-8 and TRBJ1-1): GAGVSQSPRYKVAKRGQDVALRCDPISGHVSLFWYQQALGQGPEFLTYFQNEAQLDKSGLPSDRFFAERPEGSVSTLKIQRTQQEDSAVYLCASSPGLGGNTEAFFGQGTRLTVV.

CDR3 protein: CASSGDLKETQYF. The CDR3 region has the DNA TGTGCTAGTAGTGGGGACTTAAAAGAGACCCAGTACTTC. The chain has TRBV12-5 and TRBJ2-5; a possible D gene is TRBD2 (6 bases). From germline, CDR1 is LGHNT and CDR2 FRNRAP. The CDR3 is 13 amino acids. V lost 8 bases to trimming and J lost 3 bases, with 13 bases between them.

The V call is TRBV4-3, the J call TRBJ1-6; D is unclear. Per germline, CDR1 LGHNA and CDR2 YSLEER. The CDR3 loop spans 18 amino acids. Trimming pared 0 bases from V and 7 bases from J, leaving 19 bases between. CDR3 loop: CASSQDRTDLSWNSPLHF. As DNA, the CDR3 is TGCGCCAGCAGCCAAGATCGTACAGATCTTTCTTGGAATTCACCCCTCCACTTT.

The chain employs TRBV7-2 and TRBJ1-5, with D possibly matching TRBD1 (6 bases). Trimming pared 2 bases from V and 3 bases from J, leaving 11 bases between. Per the germline V gene, CDR1 is SGHTA and CDR2 is FQGNSA. The CDR3 runs 15 residues. CDR3 sequence: CASSLRPGHNQPQHF. CDR3 bases: TGTGCCAGCAGCTTAAGACCGGGACACAATCAGCCCCAGCATTTT.

This chain links TRBV6-5 with TRBJ2-7, with 9 bases matching TRBD1. V was pared by 8 bases and J by 3 bases, with 11 bases of the junction left unmatched. CDR3 size: 15 residues. Germline V lookup: CDR1 MNHEY, CDR2 SVGAGI. The CDR3 spells CASSRGGQGNYEQYF. The CDR3 coding sequence is TGTGCCAGCTCCCGAGGGGGACAGGGAAACTACGAGCAGTACTTC.

The V and J genes are TRBV29-1 and TRBJ2-1; TRBD2 aligns across 14 bases. Germline V gives CDR1 SQVTM, CDR2 ANQGSEA. The CDR3 extends over 16 amino acids. After removal of 6 bases from V and 0 bases from J, the junction contained 4 bases not matched to a gene. The CDR3 loop reads CSVGTSGGSSYNEQFF. As DNA, the CDR3 is TGCAGCGTGGGGACTAGCGGGGGCAGCTCCTACAATGAGCAGTTCTTC.

The chain combines TRBV30 with TRBJ2-5, with 10 bases that match TRBD2. Unmatched junction bases numbered 3, after V lost 3 bases and J lost 2 bases. The germline CDR1 and CDR2 sequences are GTSNPN and SVGIG (reference sequence). This CDR3 spans 14 amino acids. In nucleotides, the CDR3 is TGTGCCTGGAGAGCGGGGGGGCCTCAAGAGACCCAGTACTTC. It is translated as CAWRAGGPQETQYF.

The V call is TRBV5-1, the J call TRBJ2-5; 11 positions match TRBD2. This CDR3 has 16 amino acids. From germline, CDR1 is SGHRS and CDR2 YFSETQ. Trimming took 2 bases from V and 1 from J; bases not matched to a gene: 4. The CDR3 coding sequence is TGCGCCAGCAGCTTTGGGACTAGCGGCCTCCAAGAGACCCAGTACTTC. Its protein product is CASSFGTSGLQETQYF.

The chain links TRBV7-8 to TRBJ2-1, with D possibly being TRBD1 or TRBD2 (6 bases each). The CDR3 loop spans 16 amino acids. With 5 bases removed from V and 8 bases from J, the gap between germline ends came to 22 bases. Germline V lookup: CDR1 SGHVS, CDR2 FQNEAQ. CDR3 protein: CASSRGTLGEAYEQFF. CDR3 sequence (DNA): TGTGCCAGCAGCCGCGGGACACTGGGTGAGGCTTATGAGCAGTTCTTC.

The chain recombines TRBV21-1 with TRBJ1-6. TRBV21-1 is flagged as a pseudogene. This CDR3 spans 14 amino acids. The CDR3 DNA reads TGTGCCAGCAGCAAAGGCTCGACCGGGTCACCCCTCCACTTT. Its translation: CASSKGSTGSPLHF.

This clone was seen just once. The V gene is TRBV6-4, the J gene TRBJ1-2, with TRBD1 matching 12 bases. Germline V gene data show CDR1 as MRHNA and CDR2 as SNTAGT. CDR3 size: 15 residues. After removal of 6 bases from V and 6 bases from J, the junction contained 8 bases not matched to a gene. CDR3 protein: CASSPGQGAANGYTF. DNA for the CDR3: TGTGCCAGCAGCCCGGGACAGGGGGCGGCGAATGGCTACACCTTC.

The rearrangement joins TRBV5-1 to TRBJ2-5; TRBD1 might be the D (6 bases). Germline CDR1 and CDR2: SGHRS and YFSETQ. V lost 4 bases and J 2 bases, leaving 15 bases between the germline ends. The CDR3 is made up of 15 amino acids. Here the CDR3 DNA reads TGCGCCAGCAGCCCGGACAGACGACCTCAAGAGACCCAGTACTTC. This gives the protein CASSPDRRPQETQYF.

This chain joins TRBV7-8 and TRBJ1-1; no firm D call. This CDR3 spans 14 amino acids. The germline V gene has CDR1 SGHVS and CDR2 FQNEAQ. V lost 2 bases and J 3 bases, leaving 10 bases between the germline ends. CDR3 coding DNA: TGTGCCAGCAGCTTAACGAGCTCGCACACTGAAGCTTTCTTT. Amino acids: CASSLTSSHTEAFF.